This T cell receptor (beta chain) was observed in a study of siplizumab effects on memory and regulatory T cells. Points from the study as a whole: Neither a naive nor a memory phenotype was assignable to roughly 80-95% of proliferating CD4+ or CD8+ clones. Among sequences traceable to unstimulated CD4+ memory cells, alloreactive ones were significantly reduced by siplizumab.

The protocol was immunoSEQ multiplex PCR, while the TCRdb copy is restricted to in-frame clones and leaves out a portion. The sample contains about 87,000 clones, 85% to 90% of which appear only once. Notes on this clone: Its specificity is not known.

The sequenced sample consisted of CD4+ T cells sorted from blood. This clonotype originated in a human donor in good health.

The CDR3 coding sequence is TGTGCCAGCAGCAAAGACTTAGCGGGAGGAATTGAAGGCGAGCAGTACTTC. Protein: CASSKDLAGGIEGEQYF. The rearrangement uses TRBV21-1 and TRBJ2-7; the DNA was not used to check the table's D call, TRBD2. TRBV21-1 is an annotated pseudogene. The CDR3 is 17 residues long.